This TCR beta chain was profiled in a study of T-cell memory formation after mild COVID-19. Using constant-segment primers, 5'RACE produced TCR alpha and TCR beta cDNA libraries carrying sample barcodes and UMIs. TCRdb ran MiXCR on the 5' RACE reads and lists one entry per CDR3 protein. The sample contains just over 200,000 distinct CDR3 sequences, around 8.8% of which appear only once. This CDR3 region has 16 residues. Losses at the gene ends were 4 bases for V and 3 bases for J; bases not matched to a gene: 5. Per the germline V gene, CDR1 is MNHEY and CDR2 is SVGEGT. This clonotype occurred a few times.

Input material: PBMCs or a T cell subset sorted from them (not recorded which). This TCR derives from a man aged 18 to 35 who had mild COVID-19 (a few samples of this study predate the infection). Cell type and time point are not known. This chain uses TRBV6-2 or TRBV6-3 with TRBJ2-3; 12 nucleotides align to TRBD1. The CDR3: CASSSPGQGATDTQYF. The CDR3 DNA reads TGTGCCAGCAGTTCGCCGGGACAGGGGGCGACAGATACGCAGTATTTT.